Following are 23 T cell receptor beta chains from one sample sequenced in a study of cytomegalovirus exposure and HLA in healthy donors. The primer mix had 60 Vbeta and 13 Jbeta primers. Profiled with immunoSEQ multiplex PCR; TCRdb holds only in-frame clones, not every one. The sample holds roughly 120,000 clones, roughly 87% seen once. The sequencing input was PBMCs. Source of these receptors: a woman aged 18-29 years in good health and CMV-seronegative.

CDR3 residues: CASSPRTSVQETQYF. CDR3 sequence (DNA): TGTGCCAGCAGCCCAAGGACTAGCGTGCAAGAGACCCAGTACTTC. The J gene is TRBJ2-5, the V gene TRBV9; 9 bases agree with TRBD2. Looked up from germline, CDR1 is SGDLS and CDR2 is YYNGEE. V dropped 4 bases and J dropped 2; count of bases not matched to a gene: 6. This CDR3 has 15 amino acids.

The genes are TRBV5-1 and TRBJ1-6; TRBD1 matches 9 bases. Germline CDR1 and CDR2: SGHRS and YFSETQ. This CDR3 is built from 14 residues. After removal of 6 bases from V and 8 bases from J, the junction contained 6 bases not matched to a gene. CDR3 protein: CASNPTGGDSPLHF. The CDR3 DNA is TGCGCCAGCAACCCGACAGGGGGGGATTCACCCCTCCACTTT. The full variable domain, completed using reference TRBV5-1 and TRBJ1-6, is KAGVTQTPRYLIKTRGQQVTLSCSPISGHRSVSWYQQTPGQGLQFLFEYFSETQRNKGNFPGRFSGRQFSNSRSEMNVSTLELGDSALYLCASNPTGGDSPLHFGNGTRLTVT.

The CDR3 reads CASSLEGRGPSGQFF. For the CDR3, the DNA is TGTGCCAGCAGTTTAGAGGGCAGGGGTCCATCGGGGCAGTTCTTC. The rearrangement joins TRBV27 to TRBJ2-1; D possibly corresponds to TRBD1 (6 bases). Germline V gene sequence: CDR1 MNHEY, CDR2 SMNVEV (reference sequence). With 2 bases removed from V and 12 bases from J, the gap between germline ends came to 20 bases. This CDR3 spans 15 amino acids.

This chain connects TRBV11-2 to TRBJ1-1, with unresolved D. This CDR3 spans 13 amino acids. The ends were cut back, 7 bases at V and 1 base at J, with 10 bases in the middle. Germline assignment: CDR1 SGHAT and CDR2 FQNNGV. As DNA, the CDR3 is TGTGCCAGCACTATGACGGGGAACACTGAAGCTTTCTTT. Translation gives CASTMTGNTEAFF.

This chain uses TRBV7-2 with TRBJ1-5; 12 bases line up with TRBD1. V shed 5 bases and J 8 bases; nucleotides not matched to a gene: 7. CDR1 is SGHTA and CDR2 is FQGNSA in the germline V gene. The length of the CDR3 is 15 residues. The CDR3: CASSRGDRGREPQHF. CDR3 bases: TGTGCCAGCAGCCGGGGGGACAGGGGGCGCGAGCCCCAGCATTTT.

CDR3 DNA sequence: TGTGCCAGCTCAGAGACAGTACTGTACTCCTACGAGCAGTACTTC. Its protein is CASSETVLYSYEQYF. The V and J genes are TRBV18 and TRBJ2-7; D is possibly TRBD1 (5 bases). Trimming removed 5 bases from V and 0 bases from J, with 14 bases in between. Germline values: CDR1 KGHSH, CDR2 LQKENI. This CDR3 is built from 15 residues. Full variable domain (outside the CDR3, taken from reference TRBV18 and TRBJ2-7): NAGVMQNPRHLVRRRGQEARLRCSPMKGHSHVYWYRQLPEEGLKFMVYLQKENIIDESGMPKERFSAEFPKEGPSILRIQQVVRGDSAAYFCASSETVLYSYEQYFGPGTRLTVT.

CDR3 nucleotides: TGTGCCAGCAGCTTATCCGGGACTAGCGGGGCCACCGGGGAGCTGTTTTTT. Translation: CASSLSGTSGATGELFF. The V gene is TRBV7-2, the J gene TRBJ2-2; 13 nucleotides agree with TRBD2. Germline CDR1 reads SGHTA; CDR2 reads FQGNSA. Trimming removed 2 bases from V and 4 bases from J; junction bases left unmatched: 4. CDR3 length: 17 amino acids.

The V call is TRBV5-1, the J call TRBJ1-4, with a possible D match to TRBD1 (5 bases). This CDR3 has 16 residues. V was cut by 6 bases and J by 0 bases, with 15 bases left in between. Per the germline V gene, CDR1 is SGHRS and CDR2 is YFSETQ. CDR3 protein: CASTSLGGATNEKLFF. CDR3 coding DNA: TGCGCCAGCACCTCTCTCGGGGGAGCAACTAATGAAAAACTGTTTTTT.

This chain joins TRBV2 and TRBJ2-2; no clear D. The germline V and J ends were trimmed by 2 bases and 7 bases, with 14 bases remaining between them. Per the germline V gene, CDR1 is SNHLY and CDR2 is FYNNEI. The length of the CDR3 is 15 residues. The CDR3: CASSERIVRGGELFF. The CDR3 coding sequence is TGTGCCAGCAGTGAAAGGATCGTTAGAGGCGGGGAGCTGTTTTTT.

The chain couples TRBV18 to TRBJ1-1, with 12 bases lining up with TRBD1. V shed 4 bases, J shed 0 bases, and the junction held 12 bases outside the gene matches. Germline V gene data show CDR1 as KGHSH and CDR2 as LQKENI. CDR3 size: 19 residues. CDR3 loop: CASSLRTMGTGGMNTEAFF. The CDR3 DNA reads as TGTGCCAGCTCACTAAGGACTATGGGGACAGGGGGCATGAACACTGAAGCTTTCTTT.

The chain combines TRBV10-3 with TRBJ1-1; no firm D call. CDR3 size: 15 residues. The germline V gene has CDR1 ENHRY and CDR2 SYGVKD. Between the trimmed V and J ends, which lost 7 bases and 2 bases, there was a span of 17 bases. The CDR3 region is CAINRLGDPNTEAFF. The CDR3 bases are TGTGCCATCAATCGGTTAGGAGACCCTAACACTGAAGCTTTCTTT.

V gene TRBV7-6 combines with J gene TRBJ2-1; 7 bases are a match to TRBD2. CDR1 SGHVS and CDR2 FNYEAQ come from the germline V gene. CDR3 length: 15 residues. V trimming: 4 bases; J trimming: 4 bases; junction bases outside the gene matches: 7. The CDR3 here is CASSSNGLEYNEQFF. CDR3 coding DNA: TGTGCCAGCAGCTCAAACGGACTAGAATACAATGAGCAGTTCTTC.

The V and J genes are TRBV28 and TRBJ2-2, with 9 bases aligning to TRBD2. The CDR3 runs to 19 residues. Germline V gene lookup returns CDR1 MDHEN and CDR2 SYDVKM. Trimming at V came to 4 bases and at J to 3 bases, leaving 15 bases not matched to a gene. Here the CDR3 reads CASSSLAGEFIRDTGELFF. The CDR3 nucleotides are TGTGCCAGCAGTTCGTTAGCGGGAGAGTTTATTAGAGACACCGGGGAGCTGTTTTTT.

The chain is built from TRBV25-1 and TRBJ1-5, with TRBD1 matching 7 bases. Trimming took 2 bases from V and 12 from J; bases not matched to a gene: 4. The CDR3 sequence is 12 residues long. Germline CDR1 is MGHDK and CDR2 is SYGVNS. CDR3 in DNA: TGTGCCAGCAGTGAAGTGGGGACAGTCCAGCATTTT. Amino acid sequence: CASSEVGTVQHF.

This chain joins TRBV19 and TRBJ1-5; 8 nucleotides agree with TRBD1. V dropped 7 bases and J dropped 6; count of bases not matched to a gene: 11. This CDR3 spans 15 amino acids. Germline-derived CDR1 and CDR2 are LNHDA and SQIVND (reference sequence). The CDR3: CASTRPDRVGQPQHF. The CDR3 region has the DNA TGTGCCAGTACCCGACCGGACAGGGTCGGTCAGCCCCAGCATTTT.

This chain uses TRBV15 with TRBJ1-1; no definite D call. The CDR3 is 15 amino acids. Germline V gives CDR1 LNHNV, CDR2 YYDKDF (reference sequence). V was clipped by 4 bases and J by 4 bases, with 16 bases between them. CDR3 in DNA: TGTGCCACCAGCACACTGACTGGATCCACCACTGAAGCTTTCTTT. This translates into CATSTLTGSTTEAFF.

This rearrangement joins TRBV7-2 to TRBJ1-5; TRBD1 matches at 8 bases. Germline values: CDR1 SGHTA, CDR2 FQGNSA. The CDR3 has 16 amino acids. The junction had 11 bases not matched to a gene; V was cut back by 2 bases and J by 8 bases. CDR3 residues: CASSLMTGAEREPQHF. CDR3 sequence (DNA): TGTGCCAGCAGCTTAATGACAGGGGCCGAAAGGGAGCCCCAGCATTTT.

The genes are TRBV11-3 and TRBJ2-1; 10 nucleotides line up with TRBD2. Trimming cost V 1 base and J 7 bases; bases outside gene matches: 7. The CDR3 runs 16 residues. Germline CDR1 SGHNT, CDR2 YENEEA. DNA of the CDR3: TGTGCCAGCAGCTTAGGCACTAGCGGGGAACTGAATGAGCAGTTCTTC. It translates to CASSLGTSGELNEQFF.

V usage is TRBV7-2 and J usage is TRBJ1-2, with a weak D call TRBD1 (6 bases). V lost 4 bases and J lost 1, with 10 bases in between. CDR3 length: 14 amino acids. CDR1 and CDR2 from the germline V gene are SGHTA and FQGNSA. CDR3 sequence (DNA): TGTGCCAGCAGCTCAGGGGCGGGTAACTATGGCTACACCTTC. Translating gives CASSSGAGNYGYTF.

The rearrangement joins TRBV18 to TRBJ2-7, with TRBD2 matching over 8 bases. Germline values: CDR1 KGHSH, CDR2 LQKENI. This CDR3 is 14 amino acids long. V lost 6 bases and J lost 4; bases outside the gene matches: 8. The DNA for the CDR3 is TGTGCCAGCTCCCAAGGGGCTAGCGGGTACGAGCAGTACTTC. It encodes CASSQGASGYEQYF.

V is TRBV6-6 and J is TRBJ2-5, with a tentative D call TRBD2 (7 bases). The J call may be incorrect, as the DNA end agrees better with TRBJ2-7. CDR3 length: 13 amino acids. Germline-derived CDR1 and CDR2 are MNHNY and SVGAGI (reference sequence). CDR3 sequence (DNA): TGTGCCAGCAGTTACAGGGGGGGCTACGAGCAGTACTTC. Its protein is CASSYRGGYEQYF.

The chain carries TRBV7-9 and TRBJ1-1, with D maybe TRBD1 (5 bases). Trimming took off 1 base at V and 3 bases at J, with 15 bases between the two ends. Germline CDR1 reads SEHNR; CDR2 reads FQNEAQ (reference sequence). The CDR3 spans 16 residues. The CDR3 loop reads CASSLGGSRRDTEAFF. Written as DNA, the CDR3 is TGTGCCAGCAGCTTAGGGGGCAGCAGGAGGGACACTGAAGCTTTCTTT.

This chain connects TRBV4-3 to TRBJ2-3; 7 bases are a match to TRBD2. With V trimmed by 0 bases and J by 3 bases, 6 bases remained unmatched. The CDR3 extends over 16 amino acids. Per germline, CDR1 LGHNA and CDR2 YSLEER. CDR3 in amino acids: CASSQDSGGGTDTQYF. CDR3 sequence (DNA): TGCGCCAGCAGCCAAGATAGCGGCGGGGGAACAGATACGCAGTATTTT.